This paragraph reports one T cell receptor (beta chain). What it binds is unknown. These data originate in a study of cytomegalovirus exposure and HLA in healthy donors. Overall study: From HLA-typed donors, an early data release held about 92 million unique TCRs.

Study-level points and caveats: In a later analysis, a missense DCLRE1C variant was linked to TCR beta V- and J-gene trimming.

The CDR3 totals 14 residues. Between the trimmed V and J ends, which lost 4 bases and 1 base, there was a span of 11 bases. CDR1 is SGHRS and CDR2 is YFSETQ in the germline V gene. PCR used 60 Vbeta primers and 13 Jbeta primers. The assay was immunoSEQ multiplex PCR, and TCRdb's table has in-frame clones only and misses some. The repertoire consists of about 220,000 clones, with roughly 88% occurring once and the leading ten covering roughly 0.7%. The sample taken for sequencing was PBMCs. The rearrangement joins TRBV5-1 to TRBJ1-2, with D possibly TRBD1 on 6 matching bases. The TCR comes from a boy under 10 years old in good health and CMV-seronegative. The CDR3 protein is CASSDGQNNYGYTF. CDR3 coding DNA: TGCGCCAGCAGCGACGGACAGAATAACTATGGCTACACCTTC.